The 17 T cell receptor beta chains below come from one sample, sequenced in a study of cytomegalovirus exposure and HLA in healthy donors. The PCR made use of 60 Vbeta and 13 Jbeta primers. Profiling relied on immunoSEQ multiplex PCR, and the TCRdb table lists in-frame clones only, not all of them. The sample has 90,000 to 150,000 clones, approximately 80% seen once. Material: PBMCs. These receptors originate from a man aged 40-50 years in good health and CMV-seropositive.

The chain uses TRBV6-5 and TRBJ2-5; no firm D call. V lost 7 bases, J lost 5 bases, and 8 bases lay in between. CDR1 MNHEY and CDR2 SVGAGI come from the germline V gene. This CDR3 comprises 11 residues. The DNA for the CDR3 is TGTGCCAGCATCCGCGAGGAGACCCAGTACTTC. It encodes CASIREETQYF.

This chain joins TRBV9 and TRBJ1-4, with D tentatively TRBD1 (6 bases). The CDR3 is 14 residues long. Germline CDR1 is SGDLS and CDR2 is YYNGEE. Between the trimmed V and J ends, which lost 3 bases and 8 bases, there was a span of 14 bases. CDR3 sequence: CASSALGQGEKLFF. DNA for the CDR3: TGTGCCAGCAGCGCCCTAGGGCAGGGGGAAAAACTGTTTTTT.

This clone was seen a few times. DNA for the CDR3: TGTGCCAGCAGCCCCCGGCGACGGGGATATAGCAATCAGCCCCAGCATTTT. This translates into CASSPRRRGYSNQPQHF. V gene TRBV21-1 combines with J gene TRBJ1-5. TRBV21-1 is deemed a pseudogene. The CDR3 is made up of 17 amino acids.

There are a few counts of this clone. This chain connects TRBV2 to TRBJ2-3; possible D gene TRBD2, 6 bases. In germline, CDR1 is SNHLY, CDR2 FYNNEI. The V end was cut by 8 bases, the J end by 4 bases, with 25 bases between. The CDR3 spans 17 residues. The CDR3 protein is CASVTPPGDLSADTQYF. CDR3 bases: TGTGCCAGCGTGACCCCTCCGGGGGATTTAAGCGCAGATACGCAGTATTTT.

The DNA of the CDR3 is TGTGCCAGCAGTTCCGGCCGCGGGAGCGGGTTTGCAGATACGCAGTATTTT. Translating it yields CASSSGRGSGFADTQYF. The J gene is TRBJ2-3, the V gene TRBV27, with TRBD2 matching 7 bases. Germline loops: CDR1 MNHEY, CDR2 SMNVEV (reference sequence). The CDR3 is made up of 17 amino acids. With V trimmed by 4 bases and J by 4 bases, 14 bases remained unmatched.

The chain employs TRBV6-6 and TRBJ1-6; D might be TRBD1 (6 bases). The CDR3 contains 15 residues. Germline V CDR1 and CDR2: MNHNY, SVGAGI (reference sequence). V was shortened by 2 bases and J by 5 bases, with 10 bases between the two germline ends. The CDR3 reads CASSYPTGNNSPLHF. The CDR3 DNA follows: TGTGCCAGCAGTTACCCAACAGGGAATAATTCACCCCTCCACTTT.

This chain connects TRBV7-3 to TRBJ2-2; a possible D gene is TRBD2 (5 bases). Looked up from germline, CDR1 is SGHTA and CDR2 is FQGTGA. Trimming took off 2 bases at V and 7 bases at J, with 11 bases between the two ends. The CDR3 totals 14 residues. In DNA, the CDR3 is TGTGCCAGCAGCTTATTTAGCGTTGGCGGGGAGCTGTTTTTT. It codes for CASSLFSVGGELFF. The variable domain in full, with the rest retrieved from reference TRBV7-3 and TRBJ2-2, is GAGVSQTPSNKVTEKGKYVELRCDPISGHTALYWYRQSLGQGPEFLIYFQGTGAADDSGLPNDRFFAVRPEGSVSTLKIQRTERGDSAVYLCASSLFSVGGELFFGEGSRLTVL.

The chain joins TRBV2 to TRBJ1-4, with D possibly being TRBD1 (5 bases). Germline loops: CDR1 SNHLY, CDR2 FYNNEI. There are 15 residues in the CDR3. Trimming removed 7 bases from V and 8 bases from J, with 20 bases in between. The chain's CDR3 is CASTGQHDPGEKLFF. CDR3 coding DNA: TGTGCCAGCACTGGACAACACGACCCCGGAGAAAAACTGTTTTTT.

This chain links TRBV7-8 with TRBJ2-1; TRBD2 matches at 9 bases. The trim removed 1 base at V and 5 bases at J, leaving 6 bases unmatched. Germline V gene sequence: CDR1 SGHVS, CDR2 FQNEAQ. CDR3 length equals 16 residues. The CDR3 DNA follows: TGTGCCAGCAGCTTAGGCCCCGCGGGGGGGGACAATGAGCAGTTCTTC. Protein: CASSLGPAGGDNEQFF.

The chain's CDR3 is CASSARAGGGTEAFF. CDR3 DNA sequence: TGTGCCAGCAGCGCGCGGGCTGGGGGCGGCACTGAAGCTTTCTTT. This chain links TRBV7-2 with TRBJ1-1, with D possibly TRBD1 on 6 matching bases. The CDR3 contains 15 residues. CDR1 is SGHTA and CDR2 is FQGNSA in the germline V gene. The V end was cut by 5 bases, the J end by 4 bases, with 17 bases between.

The chain recombines TRBV2 with TRBJ2-1; 11 bases are shared with TRBD2. J lost 6 bases, V lost 2 bases, and 3 bases had no gene match. The CDR3 runs to 15 residues. Looked up from germline, CDR1 is SNHLY and CDR2 is FYNNEI. The CDR3 DNA is TGTGCCAGCAGTGAAACTAGCGGGGGCCCCAATGAGCAGTTCTTC. Encoded protein: CASSETSGGPNEQFF.

The chain combines TRBV5-1 with TRBJ2-1; no definite D call. V was cut by 2 bases and J by 12 bases, with 12 bases left in between. Germline lookup yields CDR1 SGHRS and CDR2 YFSETQ. The CDR3 is 12 residues long. The CDR3 nucleotides are TGCGCCAGCAGCTTACCGCCGAGTGGGCAGTTCTTC. Translated: CASSLPPSGQFF. Drawing the rest from reference TRBV5-1 and TRBJ2-1, the complete variable domain is KAGVTQTPRYLIKTRGQQVTLSCSPISGHRSVSWYQQTPGQGLQFLFEYFSETQRNKGNFPGRFSGRQFSNSRSEMNVSTLELGDSALYLCASSLPPSGQFFGPGTRLTVL.

The V and J genes are TRBV21-1 and TRBJ1-6; the table names TRBD1, a call not compared with the DNA. TRBV21-1 is assigned pseudogene status. The CDR3 runs 22 residues. Here the CDR3 reads CASTKNRGFPPPRPADNSPLHF. Written as DNA, the CDR3 is TGTGCCAGCACAAAAAACAGGGGGTTCCCCCCGCCCCGCCCGGCTGACAATTCACCCCTCCACTTT.

The chain carries TRBV9 and TRBJ2-5; tentatively, D is TRBD2 (6 bases). The CDR3 contains 17 residues. Per the germline V gene, CDR1 is SGDLS and CDR2 is YYNGEE. V was cut by 0 bases and J by 7 bases, with 22 bases left in between. CDR3 loop: CASSVGGDVLPSGTQYF. The CDR3 DNA follows: TGTGCCAGCAGCGTAGGGGGGGACGTACTACCAAGCGGGACCCAGTACTTC.

This clone appeared once. This rearrangement joins TRBV28 to TRBJ2-7; TRBD1 aligns across 11 bases. CDR3 length: 17 residues. Trimming removed 6 bases from V and 5 bases from J; junction bases left unmatched: 15. The germline gives CDR1 MDHEN, CDR2 SYDVKM. In DNA form, the CDR3 reads TGTGCCAGCAGCTCCTCCGCCGGGGACAGGGGGGATCACGAGCAGTACTTC. Its translation: CASSSSAGDRGDHEQYF.

J is TRBJ2-3 and V is TRBV25-1, with 9 positions matching TRBD1. This CDR3 contains 15 residues. Germline CDR1 reads MGHDK; CDR2 reads SYGVNS. V shed 4 bases and J 0 bases; nucleotides not matched to a gene: 2. The CDR3 DNA reads TGTGCCAGCAGTGGGGACAGGGATAGCACAGATACGCAGTATTTT. It translates to CASSGDRDSTDTQYF.

This chain joins TRBV7-9 and TRBJ1-1; 7 bases match TRBD1. The CDR3 consists of 18 residues. The ends lost 2 bases at V and 0 bases at J; junction bases unmatched: 12. Germline values: CDR1 SEHNR, CDR2 FQNEAQ (reference sequence). The CDR3 DNA is TGTGCCAGCAGCTTAAAGAGGAGGGGACAGATACTGAACACTGAAGCTTTCTTT. Translation gives CASSLKRRGQILNTEAFF.